A selection of T cell receptor beta chains follows, all from one sample in a study of response to subunit inactivated influenza vaccine. MiXCR, applied by TCRdb to the RT-PCR reads, yields one record per CDR3 protein. The sample includes about 570,000 distinct CDR3 sequences, roughly 10% of them seen just once. This sample was shared with a second study, whose subject was T cells expressing NK-cell markers.

Sequenced here: PBMCs from blood, sampled on the day of vaccination. The receptor source for this set is a man aged 45-60 years who received an inactivated influenza vaccine. Each CDR3 is given with its conserved first and last residue. The order of the fields is clone size, D gene, CDR3 length, J gene, V gene, CDR3 DNA, CDR3 protein. A D gene is named only where the DNA matches it firmly. Rows give clone size only sometimes, using once, few, many, or a class for an expanded clone.

size: .; D: .; length: 15; J: TRBJ2-7; V: TRBV12-3/TRBV12-4; DNA: TGTGCCAGCAGTCCCCGACTAGTATTTTCCTACGAGCAGTACTTC; CDR3: CASSPRLVFSYEQYF
size: .; D: .; length: 15; J: TRBJ2-1; V: TRBV4-3; DNA: TGCGCCAGCAGCGGGGGTCTATTGATCTACAATGAGCAGTTCTTC; CDR3: CASSGGLLIYNEQFF
size: .; D: .; length: 16; J: TRBJ1-1; V: TRBV20-1; DNA: TGCAGTGCTAGAGATCAAGGGGGGCTCATGAACACTGAAGCTTTCTTT; CDR3: CSARDQGGLMNTEAFF
size: few; D: .; length: 15; J: TRBJ2-3; V: TRBV4-3; DNA: TGCGCCAGCAGCCAAGGGGCTAGATACACAGATACGCAGTATTTT; CDR3: CASSQGARYTDTQYF
size: many; D: TRBD2; length: 15; J: TRBJ2-1; V: TRBV9; DNA: TGTGCCAGCAGCCAAGAAACGGGGGGGCGCAATGAGCAGTTCTTC; CDR3: CASSQETGGRNEQFF
size: .; D: TRBD2; length: 19; J: TRBJ2-4; V: TRBV7-2; DNA: TGTGCCAGCAGCTTAGCAGGAGTTAGCGGGGGATTAGCCAAAAACATTCAGTACTTC; CDR3: CASSLAGVSGGLAKNIQYF
size: many; D: .; length: 12; J: TRBJ2-7; V: TRBV10-3; DNA: TGTGCCATCAGCCTCAGCTCCTACGAGCAGTACTTC; CDR3: CAISLSSYEQYF
size: once; D: TRBD1; length: 14; J: TRBJ2-5; V: TRBV28; DNA: TGTGCCAGCAGCCAGACAGGGGAAGGGAAGACCCAGTACTTC; CDR3: CASSQTGEGKTQYF
size: few; D: .; length: 16; J: TRBJ2-3; V: TRBV9; DNA: TGTGCCAGCAGCGAACAAGGGGCGCTGCGCACAGATACGCAGTATTTT; CDR3: CASSEQGALRTDTQYF
size: few; D: .; length: 13; J: TRBJ1-2; V: TRBV20-1; DNA: TGCAGTGCTAGAGATTACGGATCCTATGGCTACACCTTC; CDR3: CSARDYGSYGYTF
size: few; D: .; length: 16; J: TRBJ2-3; V: TRBV9; DNA: TGTGCCAGCAGCAAAGGAGGGGGGCCGGCAACTGATACGCAGTATTTT; CDR3: CASSKGGGPATDTQYF
size: few; D: TRBD1; length: 19; J: TRBJ2-7; V: TRBV15; DNA: TGTGCCACCAGCAGGGCCCCGGGACAGACACCAATATCCTCCTACGAGCAGTACTTC; CDR3: CATSRAPGQTPISSYEQYF
size: few; D: TRBD2; length: 17; J: TRBJ2-7; V: TRBV15; DNA: TGTGCCACCAGCAGAGATGGACTAGCGACTAGCTCCTACGAGCAGTACTTC; CDR3: CATSRDGLATSSYEQYF
size: many; D: .; length: 12; J: TRBJ2-5; V: TRBV29-1; DNA: TGCAGCGTTGAGCCAGGGGAAGAGACCCAGTACTTC; CDR3: CSVEPGEETQYF
size: few; D: TRBD1; length: 17; J: TRBJ2-6; V: TRBV12-3/TRBV12-4; DNA: TGTGCCAGCAGTTTAGAAACAGGGGTCTCTGGGGCCAACGTCCTGACTTTC; CDR3: CASSLETGVSGANVLTF
size: few; D: TRBD2; length: 16; J: TRBJ2-4; V: TRBV7-2; DNA: TGTGCCAGCAGCTTATCTCGGGGGACTACCAAAAACATTCAGTACTTC; CDR3: CASSLSRGTTKNIQYF
size: .; D: TRBD1; length: 15; J: TRBJ2-1; V: TRBV19; DNA: TGTGCCAGTAGTCTCGCCGGGACAGGGTTCAATGAGCAGTTCTTC; CDR3: CASSLAGTGFNEQFF
size: .; D: .; length: 16; J: TRBJ2-2; V: TRBV27; DNA: TGTGCCAGCAGTTTTCTGTCTACAACGAACACCGGGGAGCTGTTTTTT; CDR3: CASSFLSTTNTGELFF